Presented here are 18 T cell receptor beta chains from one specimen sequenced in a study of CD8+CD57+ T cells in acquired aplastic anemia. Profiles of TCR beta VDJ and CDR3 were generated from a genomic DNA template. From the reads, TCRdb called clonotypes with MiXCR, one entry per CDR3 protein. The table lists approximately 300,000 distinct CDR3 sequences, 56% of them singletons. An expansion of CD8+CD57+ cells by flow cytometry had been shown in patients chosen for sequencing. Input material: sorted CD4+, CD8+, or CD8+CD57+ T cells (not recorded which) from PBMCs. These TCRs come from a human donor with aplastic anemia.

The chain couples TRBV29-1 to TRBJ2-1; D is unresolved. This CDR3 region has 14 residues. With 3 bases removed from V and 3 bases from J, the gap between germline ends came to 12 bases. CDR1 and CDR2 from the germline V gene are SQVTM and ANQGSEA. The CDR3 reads CSVEVHYRYNEQFF. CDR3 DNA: TGCAGCGTTGAGGTACACTACCGCTACAATGAGCAGTTCTTC.

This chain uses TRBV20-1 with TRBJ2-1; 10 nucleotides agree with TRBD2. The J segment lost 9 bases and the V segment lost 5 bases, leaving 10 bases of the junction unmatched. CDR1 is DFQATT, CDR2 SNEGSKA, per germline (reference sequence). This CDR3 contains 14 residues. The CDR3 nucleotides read TGCAGTGCTGGGACAAGCGGGGGGGTAAGTGAGCAGTTCTTC. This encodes CSAGTSGGVSEQFF.

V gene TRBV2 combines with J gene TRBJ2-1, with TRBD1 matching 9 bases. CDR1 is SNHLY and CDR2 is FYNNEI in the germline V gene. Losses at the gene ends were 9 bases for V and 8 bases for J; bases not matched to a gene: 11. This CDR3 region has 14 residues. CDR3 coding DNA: TGTGCCAGATGGAAGGACAGGGGAGGCTATGAGCAGTTCTTC. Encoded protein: CARWKDRGGYEQFF.

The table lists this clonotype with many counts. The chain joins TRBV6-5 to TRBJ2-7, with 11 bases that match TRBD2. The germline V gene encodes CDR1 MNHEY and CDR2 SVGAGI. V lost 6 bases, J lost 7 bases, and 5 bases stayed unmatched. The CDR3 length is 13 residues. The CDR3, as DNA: TGTGCCAGCAGGGAGAGACTAGCGGGGGAGCAGTACTTC. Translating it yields CASRERLAGEQYF.

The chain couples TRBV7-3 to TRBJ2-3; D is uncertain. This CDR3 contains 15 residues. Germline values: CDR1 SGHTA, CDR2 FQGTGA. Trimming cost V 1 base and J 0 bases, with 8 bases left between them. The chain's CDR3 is CASSLNPSSTDTQYF. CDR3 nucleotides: TGTGCCAGCAGCTTAAACCCCAGTAGCACAGATACGCAGTATTTT.

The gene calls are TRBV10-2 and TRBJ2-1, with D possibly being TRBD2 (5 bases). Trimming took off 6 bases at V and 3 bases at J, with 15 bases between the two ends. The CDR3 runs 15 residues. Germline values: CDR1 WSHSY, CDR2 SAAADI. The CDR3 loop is CASSREAGVYNEQFF. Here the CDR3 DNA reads TGCGCCAGCAGCCGTGAAGCCGGGGTCTACAATGAGCAGTTCTTC.

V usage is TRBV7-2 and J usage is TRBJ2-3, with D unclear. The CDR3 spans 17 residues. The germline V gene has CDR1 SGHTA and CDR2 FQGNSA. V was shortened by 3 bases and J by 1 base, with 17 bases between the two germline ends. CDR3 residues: CASSLDPWGRGTDTQYF. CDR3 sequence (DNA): TGTGCCAGCAGCTTGGACCCTTGGGGTCGCGGCACAGATACGCAGTATTTT.

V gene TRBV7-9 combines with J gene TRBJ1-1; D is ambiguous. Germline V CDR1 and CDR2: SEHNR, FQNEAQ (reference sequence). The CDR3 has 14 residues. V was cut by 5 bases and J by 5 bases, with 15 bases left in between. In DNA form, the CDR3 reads TGTGCCAGCAGCCTTGGACGGGAGAGGACTGAAGCTTTCTTT. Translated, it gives CASSLGRERTEAFF. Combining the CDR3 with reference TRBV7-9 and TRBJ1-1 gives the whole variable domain DTGVSQNPRHKITKRGQNVTFRCDPISEHNRLYWYRQTLGQGPEFLTYFQNEAQLEKSRLLSDRFSAERPKGSFSTLEIQRTEQGDSAMYLCASSLGRERTEAFFGQGTRLTVV.

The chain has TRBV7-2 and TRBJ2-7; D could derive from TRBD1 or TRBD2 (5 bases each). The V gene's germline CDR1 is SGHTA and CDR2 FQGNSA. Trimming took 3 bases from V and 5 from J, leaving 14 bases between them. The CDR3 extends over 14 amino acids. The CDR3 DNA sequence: TGTGCCAGCAGCTTCAGGGAGTCATCTGACGAGCAGTACTTC. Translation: CASSFRESSDEQYF.

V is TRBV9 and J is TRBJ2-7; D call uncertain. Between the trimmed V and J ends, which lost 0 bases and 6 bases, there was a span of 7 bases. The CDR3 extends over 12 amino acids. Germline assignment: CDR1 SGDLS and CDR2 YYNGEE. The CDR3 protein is CASSVGWGEQYF. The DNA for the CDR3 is TGTGCCAGCAGCGTAGGATGGGGCGAGCAGTACTTC.

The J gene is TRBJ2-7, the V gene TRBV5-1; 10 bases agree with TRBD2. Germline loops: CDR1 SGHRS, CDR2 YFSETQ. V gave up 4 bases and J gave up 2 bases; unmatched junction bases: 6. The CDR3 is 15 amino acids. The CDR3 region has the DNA TGCGCCAGCAGCCCGACTAGCGGGCGAACCTACGAGCAGTACTTC. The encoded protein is CASSPTSGRTYEQYF.

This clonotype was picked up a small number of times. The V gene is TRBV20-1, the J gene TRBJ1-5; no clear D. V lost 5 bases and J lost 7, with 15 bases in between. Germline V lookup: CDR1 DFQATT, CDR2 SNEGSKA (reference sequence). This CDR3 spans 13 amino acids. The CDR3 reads CSAEAARGQPQHF. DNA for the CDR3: TGCAGTGCTGAGGCAGCCCGCGGACAGCCCCAGCATTTT.

CDR3 in amino acids: CASSGLAGITDTQYF. CDR3 coding DNA: TGTGCCAGCAGCGGACTAGCGGGGATCACAGATACGCAGTATTTT. The chain recombines TRBV12-3 or TRBV12-4 with TRBJ2-3, with 12 bases lining up with TRBD2. This CDR3 contains 15 residues. Trimming cost V 6 bases and J 2 bases; bases outside gene matches: 3.

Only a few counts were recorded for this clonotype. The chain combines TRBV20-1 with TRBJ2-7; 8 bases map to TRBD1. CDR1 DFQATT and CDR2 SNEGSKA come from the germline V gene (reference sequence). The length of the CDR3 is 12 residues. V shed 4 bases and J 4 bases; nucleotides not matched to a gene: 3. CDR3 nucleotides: TGCAGTGCTACCAGGGGGCAGTACGAGCAGTACTTC. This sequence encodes CSATRGQYEQYF.

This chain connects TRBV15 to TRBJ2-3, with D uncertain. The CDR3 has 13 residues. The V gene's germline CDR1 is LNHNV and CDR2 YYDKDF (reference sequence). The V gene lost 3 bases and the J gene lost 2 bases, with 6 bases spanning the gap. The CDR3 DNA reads TGTGCCACCAGCAGCTTGGACACAGATACGCAGTATTTT. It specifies CATSSLDTDTQYF.

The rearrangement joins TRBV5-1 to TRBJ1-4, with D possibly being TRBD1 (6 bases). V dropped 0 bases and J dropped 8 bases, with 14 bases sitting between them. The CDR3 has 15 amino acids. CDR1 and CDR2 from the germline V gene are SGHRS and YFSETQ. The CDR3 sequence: CASSLGDTLREKLFF. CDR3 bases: TGCGCCAGCAGCTTGGGGGACACTCTGAGGGAAAAACTGTTTTTT. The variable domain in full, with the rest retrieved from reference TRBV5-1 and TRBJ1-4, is KAGVTQTPRYLIKTRGQQVTLSCSPISGHRSVSWYQQTPGQGLQFLFEYFSETQRNKGNFPGRFSGRQFSNSRSEMNVSTLELGDSALYLCASSLGDTLREKLFFGSGTQLSVL.

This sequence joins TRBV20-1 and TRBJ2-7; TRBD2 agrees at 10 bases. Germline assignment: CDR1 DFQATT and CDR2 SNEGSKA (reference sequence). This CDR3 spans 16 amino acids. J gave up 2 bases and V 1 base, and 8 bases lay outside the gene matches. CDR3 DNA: TGCAGTGCTAGAGGTACAGCGGGAGGGCCCCCCTACGAGCAGTACTTC. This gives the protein CSARGTAGGPPYEQYF.

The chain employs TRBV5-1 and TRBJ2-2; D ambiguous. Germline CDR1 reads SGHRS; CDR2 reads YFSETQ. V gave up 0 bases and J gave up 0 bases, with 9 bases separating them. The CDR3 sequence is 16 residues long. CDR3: CASSLALPPNTGELFF. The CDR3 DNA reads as TGCGCCAGCAGCTTGGCACTGCCGCCGAACACCGGGGAGCTGTTTTTT.